The sequence of this T cell receptor (beta chain) was determined in a study of blood T cell repertoires in COVID-19. Study information: From T cells, B-cell-depleted T cells, or PBMCs came the material, which was cDNA or gDNA.

Sequenced by immunoSEQ multiplex PCR; TCRdb stores in-frame clones only, minus some. The sample lists roughly 290,000 clones, over 75% occurring once. Two negative PCRs, clearance, or symptom resolution had been documented for recovered Cohort 3 donors. Sequences were obtained from PBMCs or T cells enriched from blood (not recorded which). This receptor was identified in a man aged 30 to 45 who had recovered from COVID-19.

CDR3 sequence (DNA): TGTGCCAGCAGGAACGGGAGATCCAATGAGCAGTTCTTC. This encodes CASRNGRSNEQFF. The gene calls are TRBV6-5 and TRBJ2-1; maybe TRBD2 (6 bases). The CDR3 consists of 13 residues. Germline CDR1 reads MNHEY; CDR2 reads SVGAGI. The V end lost 6 bases, the J end lost 6 bases, and 12 bases lay between the germline ends.